The T cell receptor beta chain described here comes from a study of PD-L1 blockade in urothelial cancer. In the study overall: Median T cell yield from blood was roughly 140,000.

Noted time point: pretreatment peripheral blood. CDR3 length equals 13 residues. The V and J ends lost 5 bases and 1 base respectively, with 7 bases between them. The germline gives CDR1 SGHRS, CDR2 YFSETQ. Overall study findings and caveats: Below-median pretreatment blood TCR clonality was associated with improved progression-free and overall survival. Clones that were tumor-associated expanded more in the blood of durable-benefit patients at 3 weeks.

This table comes from immunoSEQ multiplex PCR, and its TCRdb copy is limited to in-frame clones, with some not included. The sample holds around 130,000 clones, approximately 88% seen once. Details on this clone: Its antigen remains unidentified.

The chain employs TRBV5-1 and TRBJ2-1, with TRBD2 as a possible D gene (5 bases). The source of this sequence is a man aged 50 to 60 with urothelial cancer. The source was PBMCs, collected around atezolizumab (anti-PD-L1) treatment. CDR3 DNA sequence: TGCGCCAGCAGTAGCGCTTCCTACAATGAGCAGTTCTTC. It specifies CASSSASYNEQFF.